This T cell receptor (beta chain) was obtained from a study of sequential checkpoint blockade in melanoma (dated 2019 in TCRdb). Background on the whole study: Patients were assigned by 1:1 randomization to either first-line nivolumab followed by ipilimumab (arm A) or ipilimumab followed by nivolumab (arm B). TCRbeta immunosequencing was performed on DNA from 75 to 95 pretreatment melanoma tumor samples. Maintenance nivolumab came after both trial sequences. In about 80% of the matched pre- and post-treatment tumor biopsy pairs, both biopsies came from the same lesion. Matched tumor biopsies were taken from about two dozen patients before treatment and at week 13, after single-agent nivolumab (arm A) or ipilimumab (arm B). Broader findings and caveats from the paper: PD-L1 staining and CD8+ T-cell counts correlated with tumor T-cell fraction and clonality, whereas mutational load did not. In the nivolumab-first arm (arm A), pretreatment tumor TIL clonality was associated with response (P = .04). Achieving clinical benefit was about 30 times more likely for patients whose tumor T-cell fraction and clonality increased by week 13. Small sample sizes and reduced statistical power limited the within-arm analyses of tumor T-cell fraction. Larger, independent patient cohorts are needed to validate the response-prediction model that combines TCR metrics and mutation burden.

This clone was observed a handful of times. The target of this receptor is not known. No much larger clone is present one base from it, and per-base qualities are unavailable. The CDR3 numbers 15 residues from cysteine through phenylalanine. Only the CDR3 region is kept as DNA, spanning 45 bases read in frame from base 1. The immunoSEQ Assay was used to immunosequence TCRbeta CDR3 regions from genomic DNA. Genomic DNA was amplified by bias-controlled multiplex PCR before high-throughput sequencing. The study's processing was this. To quantify the absolute abundance of each unique TCRbeta CDR3 region, the sequences were collapsed and filtered. Clonality, defined as 1 minus Pielou's evenness, was calculated using only productive rearrangements. To compute tumor T-cell fraction, TCRbeta template counts were normalized to usable DNA, with usable DNA estimated from several housekeeping genes. A previously published method was used to identify clones with significantly greater frequencies in on-treatment samples than in baseline samples. TCRdb mirrors the immuneACCESS table, restricted to in-frame sequences. Some clones are absent from its copies; in checked studies, under half trace to an unresolved V gene, and the reason for the others is unknown. Clonal size and the V and J genes are those of that table, whereas D and trimming came from the DNA. This sample holds 4,900 or so clones; approximately 35% were observed only once. Clones ranked in the top ten supply over 9.5% of the sample.

Read against the paper, the sample's treatment or condition label means: randomized to nivolumab then ipilimumab (arm A) or the reverse (arm B). No trial patient had received prior DNA-damaging chemotherapy. The samples were obtained from melanoma patients enrolled in CheckMate 064, an open-label, randomized phase II trial testing sequential checkpoint blockade. Genomic DNA from formalin-fixed paraffin-embedded (FFPE) tissue samples served as the input for tumor TCR sequencing. Sequences were derived from tumor tissue (inferred from file names), sampled from a patient given nivolumab and ipilimumab in sequence. The V gene is TRBV7-5 and the J gene is TRBJ1-3. TRBV7-5 is an annotated pseudogene. This TCR was sampled from a human donor with melanoma. The DNA sequence is as follows: TGTGCCAGCAGCTTAGGTGGGGCGGAGGGGAACACCATATATTTT. Its product reads: CASSLGGAEGNTIYF.